These T cell receptor beta chains were read from a single sample in a study of blood T cells in healthy people across ages. From the 5' RACE reads, TCRdb called clonotypes with MiXCR, one entry per CDR3 protein. The sample has 600,000 to 850,000 distinct CDR3 sequences; roughly 44% are singletons. The source material was blood. These receptors were taken from a woman in her fifties or sixties in good health. CDR3s include the opening cysteine and the closing phenylalanine or tryptophan. A D gene is named only where the DNA matches it firmly. Not every row has a clone size; where given, it reads once, few, many or a size class.

d_gene: TRBD1; j_gene: TRBJ2-7; abundance: .; v_gene: TRBV20-1; CDR3nt: TGCAGTGCTCCTCGGGACAGGGTACCCTACGAGCAGTACTTC; CDR3aa: CSAPRDRVPYEQYF
d_gene: TRBD2; j_gene: TRBJ2-1; abundance: few; v_gene: TRBV6-2/TRBV6-3; CDR3nt: TGTGCCAGCAGTCTCCCTAAGCAAGGTGACCATACTAGCGGAAAGCAGTTCTTC; CDR3aa: CASSLPKQGDHTSGKQFF
d_gene: .; j_gene: TRBJ2-7; abundance: few; v_gene: TRBV7-2; CDR3nt: TGTGCCAGCAGCTTCACAGGGATGGGGGATGAGCAGTACTTC; CDR3aa: CASSFTGMGDEQYF
d_gene: TRBD2; j_gene: TRBJ2-1; abundance: many; v_gene: TRBV20-1; CDR3nt: TGCAGTGCTAGTACTAGCGGGGGGGCAGGGTCAAATGAGCAGTTCTTC; CDR3aa: CSASTSGGAGSNEQFF
d_gene: .; j_gene: TRBJ2-1; abundance: few; v_gene: TRBV20-1; CDR3nt: TGCAGTGCTAGATCCGGGGGGCAAGACAATGAGCAGTTCTTC; CDR3aa: CSARSGGQDNEQFF
d_gene: TRBD1; j_gene: TRBJ2-3; abundance: .; v_gene: TRBV4-3; CDR3nt: TGCGCCAGCAGCCAGGGTTGGGACAGGGGGCTGGCAGATACGCAGTATTTT; CDR3aa: CASSQGWDRGLADTQYF
d_gene: TRBD2; j_gene: TRBJ2-3; abundance: few; v_gene: TRBV5-1; CDR3nt: TGTGCCAGCAGCTTGGCGGGGGTAGGCACAGATACGCAGTATTTT; CDR3aa: CASSLAGVGTDTQYF
d_gene: TRBD1; j_gene: TRBJ1-1; abundance: few; v_gene: TRBV10-2; CDR3nt: TGCGCCAGCAGGGGTGGACAGGTGAACACTGAAGCTTTCTTT; CDR3aa: CASRGGQVNTEAFF
d_gene: .; j_gene: TRBJ2-1; abundance: .; v_gene: TRBV12-3/TRBV12-4; CDR3nt: TGTGCCAGCAGTTTGAATCGGGGCCCGACAGATGAGCAGTTCTTC; CDR3aa: CASSLNRGPTDEQFF
d_gene: .; j_gene: TRBJ1-1; abundance: .; v_gene: TRBV14; CDR3nt: TGTGCCAGCAGCCAAGAAAGAAGGGGTGAAGCTTTCTTT; CDR3aa: CASSQERRGEAFF
d_gene: .; j_gene: TRBJ1-4; abundance: many; v_gene: TRBV11-2; CDR3nt: TGTGCCAGCAGCTTCTCGCTCGGTGGGGAAAAACTGTTTTTT; CDR3aa: CASSFSLGGEKLFF
d_gene: TRBD1; j_gene: TRBJ2-3; abundance: .; v_gene: TRBV7-2; CDR3nt: TGTGCCTGCCAACAGGGGATCGCAGATACGCAGTATTTT; CDR3aa: CACQQGIADTQYF
d_gene: TRBD2; j_gene: TRBJ2-3; abundance: .; v_gene: TRBV7-2; CDR3nt: TGTGCCGGCAGCTTAGACGGCGGGAGGGCCAGGTTGACAGATACGCAGTATTTT; CDR3aa: CAGSLDGGRARLTDTQYF
d_gene: TRBD2; j_gene: TRBJ2-1; abundance: few; v_gene: TRBV28; CDR3nt: TGTGCCAGCAGTACATCAGGGACTAGCGGGATGGGGACACACAATGAGCAGTTCTTC; CDR3aa: CASSTSGTSGMGTHNEQFF
d_gene: TRBD2; j_gene: TRBJ2-7; abundance: .; v_gene: TRBV24-1; CDR3nt: TGTGCCACCAGTGACTCCATCGCGGGAGGGATCTACGAGCAGTACTTC; CDR3aa: CATSDSIAGGIYEQYF
d_gene: .; j_gene: TRBJ2-6; abundance: .; v_gene: TRBV11-2; CDR3nt: TGTGCCAGCAATCCGGGTTACGGGGCCAACGTCCTGACTTTC; CDR3aa: CASNPGYGANVLTF
d_gene: .; j_gene: TRBJ1-2; abundance: .; v_gene: TRBV20-1; CDR3nt: TGCAGTGCCATGTCCCCCGGGGATCACGGCTACACCTTC; CDR3aa: CSAMSPGDHGYTF
d_gene: TRBD1; j_gene: TRBJ2-7; abundance: many; v_gene: TRBV7-3; CDR3nt: TGCGCCAGCAGCTTGGCTACAGGGGTCTCCTACGAGCAGTACTTC; CDR3aa: CASSLATGVSYEQYF
d_gene: .; j_gene: TRBJ2-5; abundance: .; v_gene: TRBV7-9; CDR3nt: TGTGCCAGCAGCCAAAGGGGACCATTCGGTCAAGAGACCCAGTACTTC; CDR3aa: CASSQRGPFGQETQYF
d_gene: .; j_gene: TRBJ1-4; abundance: few; v_gene: TRBV20-1; CDR3nt: TGCAGTGCTAGCCGGGGGCCGGCTAATGAAAAACTGTTTTTT; CDR3aa: CSASRGPANEKLFF
d_gene: .; j_gene: TRBJ2-3; abundance: many; v_gene: TRBV11-2; CDR3nt: TGTGCCAGCAGTTTAGGGGGTGAGGATACGCAGTATTTT; CDR3aa: CASSLGGEDTQYF
d_gene: .; j_gene: TRBJ2-1; abundance: many; v_gene: TRBV5-1; CDR3nt: TGCGCCAGCAGCTCGGACAGTTACAATGAGCAGTTCTTC; CDR3aa: CASSSDSYNEQFF
d_gene: TRBD1; j_gene: TRBJ1-5; abundance: few; v_gene: TRBV6-2/TRBV6-3; CDR3nt: TGTGCCAGCAGTCGGGACAGCGGGAATCAGCCCCAGCATTTT; CDR3aa: CASSRDSGNQPQHF
d_gene: .; j_gene: TRBJ2-6; abundance: few; v_gene: TRBV28; CDR3nt: TGTGCCAGCAGTCGGGACACCTCATCTGGGGCCAACGTCCTGACTTTC; CDR3aa: CASSRDTSSGANVLTF
d_gene: TRBD1; j_gene: TRBJ1-2; abundance: .; v_gene: TRBV20-1; CDR3nt: TGCAGTGCGACAGGGGACTATGGCTACACCTTC; CDR3aa: CSATGDYGYTF
d_gene: TRBD2; j_gene: TRBJ2-1; abundance: once; v_gene: TRBV6-5; CDR3nt: TGTGCCAGCAGTTACTTACCGGGAGGCGATGAGCAGTTCTTC; CDR3aa: CASSYLPGGDEQFF
d_gene: TRBD2; j_gene: TRBJ2-1; abundance: .; v_gene: TRBV20-1; CDR3nt: TGCAGTGCTAGAGTTGGACTAGCGGGAGTAGAGCAGTTCTTC; CDR3aa: CSARVGLAGVEQFF
d_gene: .; j_gene: TRBJ2-7; abundance: .; v_gene: TRBV28; CDR3nt: TGTGCCAGCCTCGGGAGCTCCTACGAGCAGTACTTC; CDR3aa: CASLGSSYEQYF
d_gene: TRBD2; j_gene: TRBJ2-1; abundance: few; v_gene: TRBV14; CDR3nt: TGTGCCAGCAGCCATCACACTAGCGGGGGGCACAATGAGCAGTTCTTC; CDR3aa: CASSHHTSGGHNEQFF
d_gene: TRBD2; j_gene: TRBJ2-3; abundance: many; v_gene: TRBV7-2; CDR3nt: TGTGCCAGCAGACGTGGACTAGCGGGAGCAAGCACAGATACGCAGTATTTT; CDR3aa: CASRRGLAGASTDTQYF
d_gene: .; j_gene: TRBJ1-2; abundance: .; v_gene: TRBV20-1; CDR3nt: TGCAGTGCTAGGCGGACAGTCGGAGACTATGGCTACACCTTC; CDR3aa: CSARRTVGDYGYTF
d_gene: .; j_gene: TRBJ2-1; abundance: .; v_gene: TRBV14; CDR3nt: TGTGCCAGCAGCCCCCGACTAACGGGGGTCAATGAGCAGTTCTTC; CDR3aa: CASSPRLTGVNEQFF
d_gene: .; j_gene: TRBJ2-7; abundance: .; v_gene: TRBV10-3; CDR3nt: TGTGCCATCAGTGAGAGCCGCAGGAACTCCTACAATGAGCAGTACTTC; CDR3aa: CAISESRRNSYNEQYF
d_gene: TRBD2; j_gene: TRBJ2-3; abundance: .; v_gene: TRBV11-1; CDR3nt: TGTGCCAGCAGCTCCCAGGGCGGGGGAGCGCATGCGCAGTATTTT; CDR3aa: CASSSQGGGAHAQYF
d_gene: TRBD2; j_gene: TRBJ2-3; abundance: .; v_gene: TRBV5-1; CDR3nt: TGCGCCAGCAGCTTGGCGGTAGCGGGGCTGACAGATACGCAGTATTTT; CDR3aa: CASSLAVAGLTDTQYF
d_gene: .; j_gene: TRBJ2-5; abundance: .; v_gene: TRBV29-1; CDR3nt: TGCAGCGTTGCAGAACGGGGGAAAGGGGCCCAGTACTTC; CDR3aa: CSVAERGKGAQYF
d_gene: .; j_gene: TRBJ1-5; abundance: .; v_gene: TRBV30; CDR3nt: TGTGCCTGGAGTGGGACCGGAGCCCAGCCCCAGCATTTT; CDR3aa: CAWSGTGAQPQHF
d_gene: .; j_gene: TRBJ1-1; abundance: .; v_gene: TRBV11-2; CDR3nt: TGTGCCAGCAGCTTAGGGAACCCCAGCTCCGATGAAGCTTTCTTT; CDR3aa: CASSLGNPSSDEAFF
d_gene: .; j_gene: TRBJ2-3; abundance: .; v_gene: TRBV4-1; CDR3nt: TGCGCCAGCAGCCAAGATGACCACATCGCTAGCACAGATACGCAGTATTTT; CDR3aa: CASSQDDHIASTDTQYF
d_gene: .; j_gene: TRBJ1-5; abundance: few; v_gene: TRBV27; CDR3nt: TGTGCCAGCAGTTGGACAGGCAATCAGCCCCAGCATTTT; CDR3aa: CASSWTGNQPQHF